The 9 T cell receptor beta chains below all came from one sample that was sequenced in a study of early T cells in non-severe SARS-CoV-2 infection. Each CDR3 protein gets one entry after TCRdb re-called the 5' RACE reads with MiXCR. The table records roughly 72,000 distinct CDR3 sequences, 12% of them present only once. Sequencing used whole blood, obtained at baseline. Source of these receptors: an adult who was a healthcare worker with PCR-confirmed SARS-CoV-2 infection or an uninfected control (not recorded which).

In its sample, this clonotype was seen many times. This chain joins TRBV7-2 and TRBJ1-1; TRBD1 is a possible D gene (6 bases). V was trimmed by 5 bases and J by 2 bases, leaving 12 bases between them. Germline assignment: CDR1 SGHTA and CDR2 FQGNSA. CDR3 length equals 14 residues. The CDR3 DNA sequence: TGTGCCAGCAGCGCAAGGACAGCCAACACTGAAGCTTTCTTT. Encoded protein: CASSARTANTEAFF.

The chain has TRBV10-2 and TRBJ2-2; D remains ambiguous. CDR3 length equals 11 residues. The germline CDR1 and CDR2 sequences are WSHSY and SAAADI. The V end was cut by 7 bases, the J end by 7 bases, with 7 bases between. The CDR3 region is CASTGIGELFF. CDR3 in DNA: TGCGCCAGCACCGGAATCGGGGAGCTGTTTTTT.

This clonotype was counted at least ten times. The gene calls are TRBV3-1 and TRBJ2-1, with D unclear. The CDR3 is 12 amino acids. Germline V gene data show CDR1 as LGHDT and CDR2 as YNNKEL (reference sequence). The V and J ends lost 4 bases and 11 bases respectively, with 12 bases between them. The CDR3 DNA follows: TGTGCCAGCAGCCGCCACTCGGAGAAGCAGTTCTTC. It translates to CASSRHSEKQFF.

The chain joins TRBV25-1 to TRBJ2-3; the match to TRBD2 covers 13 bases. CDR3 length: 19 amino acids. V lost 4 bases and J lost 1; bases outside the gene matches: 11. CDR1 and CDR2 (germline): MGHDK, SYGVNS. CDR3 residues: CASSALLAGGRWGTDTQYF. DNA of the CDR3: TGTGCCAGCAGTGCCCTACTAGCGGGGGGGCGATGGGGCACAGATACGCAGTATTTT. Full variable domain (remainder filled in from reference TRBV25-1 and TRBJ2-3): EADIYQTPRYLVIGTGKKITLECSQTMGHDKMYWYQQDPGMELHLIHYSYGVNSTEKGDLSSESTVSRIRTEHFPLTLESARPSHTSQYLCASSALLAGGRWGTDTQYFGPGTRLTVL.

This clonotype was observed many times. The CDR3 DNA reads TGCGCCAGCTTAGGCGGGACAGCGAACACCGGGGAGCTGTTTTTT. The encoded protein is CASLGGTANTGELFF. The chain is built from TRBV5-1 and TRBJ2-2; tentative D call: TRBD1 (7 bases). V was trimmed by 7 bases and J by 0 bases, leaving 13 bases between them. CDR3 length equals 15 residues. Germline lookup yields CDR1 SGHRS and CDR2 YFSETQ.

This clonotype occurred a few times. The gene calls are TRBV6-2 or TRBV6-3 and TRBJ2-3; D is unresolved. The CDR3 sequence is 14 residues long. The germline V and J ends were trimmed by 6 bases and 2 bases, with 12 bases remaining between them. The germline V gene encodes CDR1 MNHEY and CDR2 SVGEGT. CDR3 DNA: TGTGCCAGCAGCTCCCACTATAACACAGATACGCAGTATTTT. It encodes CASSSHYNTDTQYF.

V gene TRBV4-3 combines with J gene TRBJ1-3; D unclear. V dropped 0 bases and J dropped 0 bases, with 9 bases sitting between them. Germline V gene sequence: CDR1 LGHNA, CDR2 YSLEER. This CDR3 has 16 residues. The CDR3 coding sequence is TGCGCCAGCAGCCAAGAGTACAGAGGCTCTGGAAACACCATATATTTT. Protein: CASSQEYRGSGNTIYF.

This clonotype was counted many times. The genes are TRBV27 and TRBJ1-2; D perhaps matches TRBD1 (5 bases). Germline V gene lookup returns CDR1 MNHEY and CDR2 SMNVEV (reference sequence). The CDR3 loop spans 12 amino acids. V lost 3 bases and J lost 11, with 13 bases in between. CDR3 bases: TGTGCCAGCAGTTTCCAGGGAACGGCTTACACCTTC. It encodes CASSFQGTAYTF.

This clonotype was observed a handful of times. The chain carries TRBV12-3 or TRBV12-4 and TRBJ2-5; 11 bases align to TRBD2. The length of the CDR3 is 17 residues. Trimming at V came to 1 base and at J to 2 bases, leaving 6 bases not matched to a gene. The CDR3 DNA is TGTGCCAGCAGTTTAGGGGCTAGCGGGGGGATACAAGAGACCCAGTACTTC. Its protein is CASSLGASGGIQETQYF.